A single sample is the source of the 25 T cell receptor beta chains below, sequenced in a study of T cells in Graves' hyperthyroidism and ophthalmopathy. The CDR3 regions of TCR beta were amplified from RNA transcripts. The TCR CDR3 was amplified in a first-round RT-PCR using the HTBI primer set. TCRdb reprocessed the multiplex PCR reads with MiXCR, giving one entry per CDR3 protein. Of fewer than 500,000 distinct CDR3 sequences listed, roughly 14% are singletons. The specimen sequenced was blood. The receptors originated from a man aged 18 to 30 with Graves' ophthalmopathy.

This clonotype was detected many times. This chain joins TRBV10-1 and TRBJ2-7, with 12 positions matching TRBD2. V shed 6 bases, J shed 9 bases, and the junction held 6 bases outside the gene matches. This CDR3 comprises 13 residues. CDR1 is WNHNN and CDR2 is SYGVQD in the germline V gene (reference sequence). The CDR3 region has the DNA TGCGCCAGCAGGCCCGGGACTAGCGGGCTGCAGTACTTC. Translation gives CASRPGTSGLQYF.

This clonotype was detected many times. The CDR3 spells CSAPGEGLPEAFF. The DNA for the CDR3 is TGCAGTGCCCCAGGGGAGGGGCTACCTGAAGCTTTCTTT. This chain uses TRBV20-1 with TRBJ1-1; tentative D call: TRBD1 (6 bases). The germline V and J ends were trimmed by 6 bases and 6 bases, with 17 bases remaining between them. Germline-derived CDR1 and CDR2 are DFQATT and SNEGSKA (reference sequence). This CDR3 has 13 residues.

This clonotype was counted at least ten times. V is TRBV2 and J is TRBJ2-3, with 9 bases aligning to TRBD2. Germline trimming cut 1 base from V and 4 bases from J; bases unmatched to any gene: 3. The CDR3 loop spans 15 amino acids. Germline loops: CDR1 SNHLY, CDR2 FYNNEI. The CDR3 region is CASSEVSGRSDTQYF. In DNA form, the CDR3 reads TGTGCCAGCAGTGAAGTTAGCGGGAGATCAGATACGCAGTATTTT.

This clonotype was observed at least ten times. The gene calls are TRBV7-2 and TRBJ1-2; 9 nucleotides align to TRBD1. V lost 5 bases and J lost 4; bases outside the gene matches: 8. The germline V gene encodes CDR1 SGHTA and CDR2 FQGNSA. The CDR3 contains 15 residues. CDR3 region: CASSAMGTGIYGYTF. In DNA, the CDR3 is TGTGCCAGCAGCGCCATGGGGACAGGGATCTATGGCTACACCTTC.

The CDR3 region has the DNA TGTGCCAGCAGCAGGACTAGCGGGACCGGGGAGCTGTTTTTT. Translated: CASSRTSGTGELFF. This sequence joins TRBV5-6 and TRBJ2-2, with 11 bases matching TRBD2. Germline CDR1 and CDR2: SGHDT and YYEEEE. This CDR3 is 14 amino acids long. The V segment lost 4 bases and the J segment 5 bases; nucleotides outside the gene matches: 1.

The chain couples TRBV20-1 to TRBJ1-5; D possibly corresponds to TRBD1 (6 bases). Between the trimmed V and J ends, which lost 7 bases and 9 bases, there was a span of 25 bases. CDR1 is DFQATT and CDR2 is SNEGSKA in the germline V gene (reference sequence). The CDR3 is 15 amino acids. The CDR3 here is CSVSDLGARVRPQHF. DNA of the CDR3: TGCAGTGTTAGTGATTTGGGGGCGCGGGTTCGGCCCCAGCATTTT.

This clonotype showed up just a few times. The chain links TRBV9 to TRBJ1-6; D unclear. With 0 bases removed from V and 8 bases from J, the gap between germline ends came to 12 bases. The CDR3 runs 15 residues. CDR1 SGDLS and CDR2 YYNGEE come from the germline V gene. The CDR3 region is CASSVAGFGDSPLHF. Written as DNA, the CDR3 is TGTGCCAGCAGCGTAGCGGGGTTCGGGGATTCACCCCTCCACTTT. Variable domain in full (rest from reference TRBV9 and TRBJ1-6): DSGVTQTPKHLITATGQRVTLRCSPRSGDLSVYWYQQSLDQGLQFLIQYYNGEERAKGNILERFSAQQFPDLHSELNLSSLELGDSALYFCASSVAGFGDSPLHFGNGTRLTVT.

This clonotype was recorded at least ten times. The chain links TRBV2 to TRBJ1-4, with 9 bases matching TRBD1. V trimming: 8 bases; J trimming: 2 bases; junction bases outside the gene matches: 6. CDR1 SNHLY and CDR2 FYNNEI come from the germline V gene. CDR3 length equals 15 residues. The CDR3 DNA is TGTGCCAGCGCGGGGACAGGGTTCACTAATGAAAAACTGTTTTTT. This translates into CASAGTGFTNEKLFF.

Ten or more counts support this clonotype. The chain links TRBV3-1 to TRBJ2-7; possibly TRBD1 for D (6 bases). V shed 5 bases and J shed 5 bases, with 16 bases lying between them. The length of the CDR3 is 14 residues. CDR1 is LGHDT, CDR2 YNNKEL, per germline (reference sequence). CDR3 nucleotide sequence: TGTGCCAGCAGCATGCGGACAGTTCTGGACGAGCAGTACTTC. It specifies CASSMRTVLDEQYF.

This clonotype was observed at least ten times. The chain recombines TRBV15 with TRBJ1-1; no definite D call. Between the trimmed V and J ends, which lost 0 bases and 1 base, there was a span of 3 bases. The CDR3 length is 13 residues. Germline loops: CDR1 LNHNV, CDR2 YYDKDF (reference sequence). The DNA of the CDR3 is TGTGCCACCAGCAGAGAGGGGAACACTGAAGCTTTCTTT. It is translated as CATSREGNTEAFF. Drawing the rest from reference TRBV15 and TRBJ1-1, the complete variable domain is DAMVIQNPRYQVTQFGKPVTLSCSQTLNHNVMYWYQQKSSQAPKLLFHYYDKDFNNEADTPDNFQSRRPNTSFCFLDIRSPGLGDTAMYLCATSREGNTEAFFGQGTRLTVV.

This clonotype was detected many times. The CDR3 is CAWSGGNPFSGNTIYF. For the CDR3, the DNA is TGTGCCTGGAGTGGAGGGAATCCTTTCTCTGGAAACACCATATATTTT. This sequence joins TRBV30 and TRBJ1-3; D unclear. Germline values: CDR1 GTSNPN, CDR2 SVGIG (reference sequence). Trimming took off 1 base at V and 0 bases at J, with 13 bases between the two ends. The CDR3 loop spans 16 amino acids.

This chain links TRBV9 with TRBJ2-1; 8 bases match TRBD2. CDR1 and CDR2 from the germline V gene are SGDLS and YYNGEE. V trimming: 3 bases; J trimming: 3 bases; junction bases outside the gene matches: 5. CDR3 length: 15 residues. The CDR3 is CASSAGGGVYNEQFF. As DNA, the CDR3 is TGTGCCAGCAGCGCGGGGGGGGGAGTCTACAATGAGCAGTTCTTC. The full variable domain, rest sourced from reference TRBV9 and TRBJ2-1, is DSGVTQTPKHLITATGQRVTLRCSPRSGDLSVYWYQQSLDQGLQFLIQYYNGEERAKGNILERFSAQQFPDLHSELNLSSLELGDSALYFCASSAGGGVYNEQFFGPGTRLTVL.

This clonotype has ten or more counts. This sequence joins TRBV29-1 and TRBJ2-1; TRBD1 agrees at 7 bases. The CDR3 is 16 residues long. In germline, CDR1 is SQVTM, CDR2 ANQGSEA. J was trimmed by 4 bases and V by 1 base; bases with no gene match: 10. DNA for the CDR3: TGCAGCGTTGAAGCCCCCGACAGGGCAGGTTACAATGAGCAGTTCTTC. This gives the protein CSVEAPDRAGYNEQFF.

The chain has TRBV7-9 and TRBJ1-2; TRBD1 matches 9 bases. The germline V gene encodes CDR1 SEHNR and CDR2 FQNEAQ (reference sequence). This CDR3 has 16 amino acids. V trimming: 5 bases; J trimming: 4 bases; junction bases outside the gene matches: 11. The CDR3 nucleotides are TGTGCCAGCAGCCAAGATGAGGGGGACAGGGCCTATGGCTACACCTTC. The encoded protein is CASSQDEGDRAYGYTF.

The rearrangement links TRBV20-1 to TRBJ2-2, with 13 bases aligning to TRBD2. Germline trimming cut 6 bases from V and 5 bases from J; bases unmatched to any gene: 15. The CDR3 totals 18 residues. Germline CDR1 is DFQATT and CDR2 is SNEGSKA (reference sequence). DNA for the CDR3: TGCAGTGCAGCGAAAGCGGGACTAGCGGGGAGGGAAACCGGGGAGCTGTTTTTT. It yields the protein CSAAKAGLAGRETGELFF.

CDR3 sequence reads: CAISESKPNTSEQFF. The CDR3 DNA sequence: TGTGCCATCAGTGAGTCGAAACCTAACACTTCTGAGCAGTTCTTC. The V call is TRBV10-3, the J call TRBJ2-1; D remains ambiguous. The CDR3 totals 15 residues. Germline CDR1 ENHRY, CDR2 SYGVKD. V lost 0 bases and J 9 bases, leaving 15 bases between the germline ends.

This clonotype has a count of ten or more. The chain uses TRBV7-8 and TRBJ1-5; D gene unclear. Trimming removed 10 bases from V and 0 bases from J, with 19 bases in between. This CDR3 comprises 16 residues. Germline values: CDR1 SGHVS, CDR2 FQNEAQ. CDR3 in amino acids: CATDSRVGGSNQPQHF. As DNA, the CDR3 is TGTGCCACCGATTCAAGGGTGGGAGGTAGCAATCAGCCCCAGCATTTT.

In its sample, this clonotype was seen many times. The genes are TRBV6-4 and TRBJ2-3, with D perhaps TRBD1 or TRBD2 (5 bases each). Germline values: CDR1 MRHNA, CDR2 SNTAGT. The CDR3 consists of 13 residues. V lost 8 bases to trimming and J lost 4 bases, with 13 bases between them. CDR3 in amino acids: CASGEVGADTQYF. For the CDR3, the DNA is TGTGCCAGCGGAGAAGTGGGGGCAGATACGCAGTATTTT.

This clonotype was seen at least ten times. The chain uses TRBV18 and TRBJ2-5; unclear D gene. CDR3 length equals 13 residues. Germline V CDR1 and CDR2: KGHSH, LQKENI. Trimming stripped 3 bases from V and 2 bases from J, with 7 bases between. As DNA, the CDR3 is TGTGCCAGCTCACCCCCTACACAAGAGACCCAGTACTTC. Translation gives CASSPPTQETQYF.

This clonotype was seen at least ten times. The chain carries TRBV5-1 and TRBJ2-1, with 10 bases fitting TRBD2. V gave up 5 bases and J gave up 10 bases; unmatched junction bases: 6. Germline CDR1 is SGHRS and CDR2 is YFSETQ. CDR3 length: 13 amino acids. CDR3 sequence: CASRDFSGREQFF. CDR3 nucleotides: TGCGCCAGCAGAGATTTTAGCGGGAGGGAGCAGTTCTTC.

The CDR3: CASSLSGNPGLAAWFF. In DNA form, the CDR3 reads TGTGCCAGCAGTTTAAGCGGGAACCCGGGACTAGCTGCGTGGTTCTTC. The chain carries TRBV12-3 or TRBV12-4 and TRBJ2-1; 9 bases agree with TRBD2. CDR3 length: 16 amino acids. V lost 2 bases and J lost 15; bases outside the gene matches: 17.

The chain uses TRBV2 and TRBJ2-5; possibly TRBD1 for D (6 bases). Germline CDR1 and CDR2: SNHLY and FYNNEI. The CDR3 totals 16 residues. V lost 2 bases and J lost 5, with 18 bases in between. The CDR3 is CASSESGTPGAETQYF. CDR3 nucleotides: TGTGCCAGCAGTGAAAGTGGGACACCCGGAGCGGAGACCCAGTACTTC.

There are many counts of this clonotype. V usage is TRBV20-1 and J usage is TRBJ1-1; weak D call: TRBD1 (5 bases). The germline gives CDR1 DFQATT, CDR2 SNEGSKA (reference sequence). This CDR3 is built from 15 residues. Trimming shortened V by 1 base and J by 8 bases, and 20 bases separated the two germline ends. In DNA form, the CDR3 reads TGCAGTGCTAGAGTTTACGGGGCGGGGAGGGACGAAGCTTTCTTT. This translates into CSARVYGAGRDEAFF.

The CDR3: CASSYTGAGNTIYF. The CDR3 DNA reads TGTGCCAGCAGTTACACAGGGGCTGGAAACACCATATATTTT. The chain has TRBV6-6 and TRBJ1-3, with TRBD1 matching over 7 bases. The CDR3 is 14 amino acids. Germline V gene data show CDR1 as MNHNY and CDR2 as SVGAGI (reference sequence). V lost 2 bases, J lost 2 bases, and 0 bases stayed unmatched.

This clonotype was observed many times. The V and J genes are TRBV18 and TRBJ2-6, with D uncertain. Germline V gene data show CDR1 as KGHSH and CDR2 as LQKENI. The V and J ends lost 0 bases and 4 bases respectively, with 1 base between them. CDR3 length equals 13 residues. The CDR3 spells CASSPPGANVLTF. DNA of the CDR3: TGTGCCAGCTCACCACCCGGGGCCAACGTCCTGACTTTC.